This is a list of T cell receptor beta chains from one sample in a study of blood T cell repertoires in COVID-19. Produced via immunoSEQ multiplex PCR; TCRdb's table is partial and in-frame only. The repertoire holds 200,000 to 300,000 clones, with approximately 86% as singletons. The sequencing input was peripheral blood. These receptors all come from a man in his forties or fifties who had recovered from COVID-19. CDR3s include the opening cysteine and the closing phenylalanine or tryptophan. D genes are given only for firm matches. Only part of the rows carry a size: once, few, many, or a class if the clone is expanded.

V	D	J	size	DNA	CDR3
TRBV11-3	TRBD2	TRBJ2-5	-	TGTGCCAGCAGCTTAGGGGCTAGCGGCACGGGGGAGACCCAGTACTTC	CASSLGASGTGETQYF
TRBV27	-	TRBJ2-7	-	TGTGCCAGCGGTCAGGGGTCCGAGCAGTACTTC	CASGQGSEQYF
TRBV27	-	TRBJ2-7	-	TGTGCCAGCAGTTTAACCCCCCCAGGTGGGGGGTACGATCAGTACTTC	CASSLTPPGGGYDQYF
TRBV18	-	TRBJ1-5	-	TGTGCCAGCTCACCCTCCTCCGGTCAGCCCCAGCATTTT	CASSPSSGQPQHF
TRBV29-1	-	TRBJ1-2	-	TGCAGCGTTGAAGATCAGGGTCCCTATGGCTACACCTTC	CSVEDQGPYGYTF
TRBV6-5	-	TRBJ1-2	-	TGTGCCAGCATCGGGGGGTGGGGCTCTGGCTACACCTTC	CASIGGWGSGYTF
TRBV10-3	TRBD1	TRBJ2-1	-	TGTGCCATCAGTGAGTCACGGGGACAGACCAGCTCCTACAATGAGCAGTTCTTC	CAISESRGQTSSYNEQFF
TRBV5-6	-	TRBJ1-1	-	TGTGCCAGCACCCCCCCACCGAGAGACAGAAAGAACACTGAAGCTTTCTTT	CASTPPPRDRKNTEAFF
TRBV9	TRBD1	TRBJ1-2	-	TGTGCCAGCAATCAGGACAGGGGCAACCATGGCTACACCTTC	CASNQDRGNHGYTF
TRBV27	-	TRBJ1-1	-	TGTGCCAGCAGTTCCACAGTGGGGGCGACTGAAGCTTTCTTT	CASSSTVGATEAFF
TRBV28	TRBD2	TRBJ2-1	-	TGTGCCAGCAGTACAACGGGACTAGCGGGAGCGCATGAGCAGTTCTTC	CASSTTGLAGAHEQFF
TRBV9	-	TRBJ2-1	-	TGTGCCAGCAGCACACATCGGACTCCGATGTCCAATGAGCAGTTCTTC	CASSTHRTPMSNEQFF
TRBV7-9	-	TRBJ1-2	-	TGTGCCAGCAGTAGGGGTAGGCTTGAGGACTATGGCTACACCTTC	CASSRGRLEDYGYTF
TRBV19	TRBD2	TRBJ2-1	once	TGTGCCAGTAGTATAGATGGCTCACTAGCGGGAGACCATGAGCAGTTCTTC	CASSIDGSLAGDHEQFF
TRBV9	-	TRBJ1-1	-	TGTGCCAGCAGCGTAGGGCACCTCAGGACTGAAGCTTTCTTT	CASSVGHLRTEAFF
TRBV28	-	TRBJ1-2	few	TGTGCCAGCAGAGAGGGGACACCCGATGGCTACACCTTC	CASREGTPDGYTF
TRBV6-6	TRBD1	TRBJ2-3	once	TGTGCCAGCAGCAGGGGACAGGCCTCCGCAGATACGCAGTATTTT	CASSRGQASADTQYF
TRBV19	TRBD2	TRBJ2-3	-	TGTGCCAGTAGTCTAGGGACTAGCGGGGGTTACACAGATACGCAGTATTTT	CASSLGTSGGYTDTQYF
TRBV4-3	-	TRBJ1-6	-	TGCGCCAGCAGCCAAGATTATTGGGGGGGGTATAATTCACCCCTCCACTTT	CASSQDYWGGYNSPLHF
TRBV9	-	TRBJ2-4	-	TGTGCCAGCAGCGTAGGGTCGGGACTAGCCAAAAACATTCAGTACTTC	CASSVGSGLAKNIQYF
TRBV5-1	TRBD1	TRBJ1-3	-	TGCGCCAGCAGCTTATGGACAGGCTTAAACCCTGGAAACACCATATATTTT	CASSLWTGLNPGNTIYF
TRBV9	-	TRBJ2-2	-	TGTGCCAGCAGCGTAGCTACTGGGGTTGGGACACTCGGTCCCGGGGAGCTGTTTTTT	CASSVATGVGTLGPGELFF
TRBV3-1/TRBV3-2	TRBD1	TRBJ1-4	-	TGTGCCAGCAGCCACGCCTCCGCAGCAGGGGGTAATGAAAAACTGTTTTTT	CASSHASAAGGNEKLFF
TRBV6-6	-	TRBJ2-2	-	TGTGCCAGCAGTTACTCGAGAACGGGGGAGCTGTTTTTT	CASSYSRTGELFF
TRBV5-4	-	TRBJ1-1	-	TGTGCCAGCAGCTTGTTCGGGCAGCCTGTGGGGAGACCTTTCTTT	CASSLFGQPVGRPFF
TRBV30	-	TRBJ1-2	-	TGTGCCTGGAAACGGCCCAGCGATGGCTACACCTTC	CAWKRPSDGYTF
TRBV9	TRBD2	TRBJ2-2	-	TGTGCCAGCAGCACCAACTCGGGACTAGCGGGGGAGGCTCTCTCGAACACCGGGGAGCTGTTTTTT	CASSTNSGLAGEALSNTGELFF
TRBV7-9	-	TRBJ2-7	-	TGTGCCAGCAGCCGACCTCGTTCAGGGTTAGAATCCTACGAGCAGTACTTC	CASSRPRSGLESYEQYF
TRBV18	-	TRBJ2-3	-	TGTGCCAGCTCAACAAGCGGTTATAGCACAGATACGCAGTATTTT	CASSTSGYSTDTQYF
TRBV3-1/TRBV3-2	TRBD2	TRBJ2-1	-	TGTGCCAGCAGCCAGATCCCGGGACTAGCGGGGGGCGGGAATGAGCAGTTCTTC	CASSQIPGLAGGGNEQFF
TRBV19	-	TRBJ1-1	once	TGTGCCAGTAGTATAGGGGCAACAATGAACACTGAAGCTTTCTTT	CASSIGATMNTEAFF
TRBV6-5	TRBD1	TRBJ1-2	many	TGTGCCAGCTTTATCCGGGACAGGGTTCCCTATGGCTACACCTTC	CASFIRDRVPYGYTF
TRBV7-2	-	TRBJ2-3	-	TGTGCCAGCAGGGACTGGACTGGAAATACGCAGTATTTT	CASRDWTGNTQYF
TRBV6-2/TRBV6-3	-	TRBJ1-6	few	TGTGCCAGCAGCTCACCCATTACAGGGTATAATTCACCCCTCCACTTT	CASSSPITGYNSPLHF
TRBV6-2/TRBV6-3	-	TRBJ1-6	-	TGTGCCAGCAGTACAAGCGACAGATCTTCACCCCTCCACTTT	CASSTSDRSSPLHF
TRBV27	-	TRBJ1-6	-	TGTGCCAGCAGTTCTTCCGGGACCTATAATTCACCCCTCCACTTT	CASSSSGTYNSPLHF
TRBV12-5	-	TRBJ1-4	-	TGTGCTAGTGGTTCGGACAGAACTAATGAAAAACTGTTTTTT	CASGSDRTNEKLFF
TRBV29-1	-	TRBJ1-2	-	TGCAGCGTGAATACAGGGTCTATATATGGCTACACCTTC	CSVNTGSIYGYTF
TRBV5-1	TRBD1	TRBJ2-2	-	TGCGCCAGCAGCCCCTCCAGGGGGACGGCAATCACCGGGGAGCTGTTTTTT	CASSPSRGTAITGELFF
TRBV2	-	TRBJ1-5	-	TGTGCCAGCACAGGAACACAGGGCGGCTTTCAGCCCCAGCATTTT	CASTGTQGGFQPQHF
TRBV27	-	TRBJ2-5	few	TGTGCCAGCAGTTTAGTAGGTCTCAGGGAAGAGACCCAGTACTTC	CASSLVGLREETQYF
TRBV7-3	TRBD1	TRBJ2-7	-	TGTGCCAGCAGCTTAAGACAGGGGAACGAGCAGTACTTC	CASSLRQGNEQYF
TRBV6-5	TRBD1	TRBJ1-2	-	TGTGCCAGCAGACCACAGGGGTTTTCTGGCTACACCTTC	CASRPQGFSGYTF
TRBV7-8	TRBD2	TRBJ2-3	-	TGTGCCAGCAGCTTATCCCTTCTAGCGGGGGGCCAGGATACGCAGTATTTT	CASSLSLLAGGQDTQYF
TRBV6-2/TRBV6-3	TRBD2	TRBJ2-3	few	TGTGCCAGCAGCTTTCCTAGCGGGGGGGTCACAGATACGCAGTATTTT	CASSFPSGGVTDTQYF
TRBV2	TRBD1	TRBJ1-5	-	TGTGCCAGCAGGGCTCCGGGACAGGGCCATCAGCCCCAGCATTTT	CASRAPGQGHQPQHF
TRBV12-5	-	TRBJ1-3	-	TGTGCTAGTGGTTTGCCCTTCAGGGAGGCTGGAAACACCATATATTTT	CASGLPFREAGNTIYF
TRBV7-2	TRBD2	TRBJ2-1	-	TGTGCCAGCAGCTTACGCCGGGGGGAAGGATCCTACAATGAGCAGTTCTTC	CASSLRRGEGSYNEQFF
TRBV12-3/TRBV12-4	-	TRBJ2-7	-	TGTGCCAGCAGTTTTAACAGGGAGAACGAGCAGTACTTC	CASSFNRENEQYF
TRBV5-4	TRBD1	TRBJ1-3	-	TGTGCCAGCAGCCGGGGACAGGGGACACCTGGAAACACCATATATTTT	CASSRGQGTPGNTIYF
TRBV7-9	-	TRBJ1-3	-	TGTGCCAGCAGCCAGGACAGTCCCGTTTCTGGAAACACCATATATTTT	CASSQDSPVSGNTIYF
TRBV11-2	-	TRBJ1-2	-	TGTGCCAGCAGCTTAGACCGGGGTATCAATGGCTACACCTTC	CASSLDRGINGYTF